The TCR beta chain under discussion was sequenced for a study of T cells in Graves' hyperthyroidism and ophthalmopathy. Study-wide results and limits: Blood samples included most of the expanded thyroid clonotypes exceeding 0.001.

From RNA transcripts, TCR beta CDR3 regions were amplified. The primer set for the first-round RT-PCR of the TCR CDR3 was HTBI. MiXCR, applied by TCRdb to the multiplex PCR reads, yields one record per CDR3 protein. The data hold hundreds of thousands of distinct CDR3 sequences, with approximately 15% observed a single time. Notes on this clonotype: What it recognizes is unknown.

Trimming removed 4 bases from V and 10 bases from J, with 14 bases in between. This CDR3 is built from 13 residues. CDR1 and CDR2 from the germline V gene are LNHDA and SQIVND (reference sequence). The V and J genes are TRBV19 and TRBJ2-1, with a tentative D call TRBD1 (6 bases). Material: blood. The source of this sequence is a woman between 18 and 30 years old with Graves' hyperthyroidism. For the CDR3, the DNA is TGTGCCAGTAGTAATATAGGGGGTCGGGAGCAGTTCTTC. Protein: CASSNIGGREQFF.